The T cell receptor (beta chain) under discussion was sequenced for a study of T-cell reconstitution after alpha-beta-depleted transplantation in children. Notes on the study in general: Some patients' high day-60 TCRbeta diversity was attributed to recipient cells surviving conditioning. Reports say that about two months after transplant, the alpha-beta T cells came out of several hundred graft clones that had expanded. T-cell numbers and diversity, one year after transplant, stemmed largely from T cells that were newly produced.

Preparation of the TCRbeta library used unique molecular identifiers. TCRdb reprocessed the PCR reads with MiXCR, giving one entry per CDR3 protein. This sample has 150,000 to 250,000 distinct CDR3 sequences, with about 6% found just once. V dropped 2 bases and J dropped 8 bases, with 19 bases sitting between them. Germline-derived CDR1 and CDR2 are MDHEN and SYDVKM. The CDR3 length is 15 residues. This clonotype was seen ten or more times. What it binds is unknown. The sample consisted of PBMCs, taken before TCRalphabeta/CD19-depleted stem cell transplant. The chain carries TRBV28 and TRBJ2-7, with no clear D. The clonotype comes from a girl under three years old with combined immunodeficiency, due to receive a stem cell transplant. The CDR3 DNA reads TGTGCCAGCAGTTTAAGTCTGTTCTATGTATCGAAGCAGTACTTC. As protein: CASSLSLFYVSKQYF.